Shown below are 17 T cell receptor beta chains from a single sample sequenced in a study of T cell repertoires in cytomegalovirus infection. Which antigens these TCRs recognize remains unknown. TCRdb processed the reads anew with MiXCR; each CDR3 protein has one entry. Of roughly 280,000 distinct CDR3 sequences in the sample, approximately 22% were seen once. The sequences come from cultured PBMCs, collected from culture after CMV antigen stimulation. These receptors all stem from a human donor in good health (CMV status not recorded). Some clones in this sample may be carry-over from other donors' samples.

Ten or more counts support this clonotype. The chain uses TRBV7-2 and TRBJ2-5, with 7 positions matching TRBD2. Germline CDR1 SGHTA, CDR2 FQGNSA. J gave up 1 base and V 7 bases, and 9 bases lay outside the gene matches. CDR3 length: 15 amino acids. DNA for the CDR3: TGTGCCAGCAACCAAGGGGCTAGCGGCCAAGAGACCCAGTACTTC. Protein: CASNQGASGQETQYF. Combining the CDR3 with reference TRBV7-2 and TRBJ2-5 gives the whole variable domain GAGVSQSPSNKVTEKGKDVELRCDPISGHTALYWYRQSLGQGLEFLIYFQGNSAPDKSGLPSDRFSAERTGGSVSTLTIQRTQQEDSAVYLCASNQGASGQETQYFGPGTRLLVL.

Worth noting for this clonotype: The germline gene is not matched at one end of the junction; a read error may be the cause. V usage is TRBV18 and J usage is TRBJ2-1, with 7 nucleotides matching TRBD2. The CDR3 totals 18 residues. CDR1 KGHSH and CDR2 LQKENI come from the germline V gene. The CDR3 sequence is CASSPTGAGDGTYNEQLF. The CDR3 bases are TGTGCCAGCTCACCAACGGGTGCGGGGGACGGAACCTACAATGAGCAGCTCTTC.

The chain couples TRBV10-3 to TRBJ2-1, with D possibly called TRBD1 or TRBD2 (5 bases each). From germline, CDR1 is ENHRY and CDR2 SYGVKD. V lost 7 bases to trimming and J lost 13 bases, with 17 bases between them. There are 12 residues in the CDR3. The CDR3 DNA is TGTGCCATCAAAGGGTACCGGGACGCACAGTTCTTC. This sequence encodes CAIKGYRDAQFF.

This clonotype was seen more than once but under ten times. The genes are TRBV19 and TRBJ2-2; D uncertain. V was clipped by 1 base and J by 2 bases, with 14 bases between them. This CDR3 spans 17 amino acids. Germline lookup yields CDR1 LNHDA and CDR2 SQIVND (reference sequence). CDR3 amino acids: CASSIAGQATNTGELFF. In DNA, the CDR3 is TGTGCCAGTAGTATAGCTGGGCAGGCCACAAACACCGGGGAGCTGTTTTTT.

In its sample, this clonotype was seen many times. In DNA form, the CDR3 reads TGTGCCAGCAGCCACGACATAGCGGGAGCCTACAATGAGCAGTTCTTC. Translation: CASSHDIAGAYNEQFF. This chain connects TRBV7-8 to TRBJ2-1, with 9 bases matching TRBD2. Germline CDR1 SGHVS, CDR2 FQNEAQ. V lost 5 bases, J lost 2 bases, and 7 bases stayed unmatched. The CDR3 is made up of 16 amino acids.

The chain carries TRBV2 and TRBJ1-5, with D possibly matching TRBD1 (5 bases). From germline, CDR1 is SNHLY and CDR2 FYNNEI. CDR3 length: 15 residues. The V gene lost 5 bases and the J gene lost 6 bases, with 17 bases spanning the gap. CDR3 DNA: TGTGCCAGCAGTCCAAGGGCAGGGTTGGGTCAGCCCCAGCATTTT. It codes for CASSPRAGLGQPQHF.

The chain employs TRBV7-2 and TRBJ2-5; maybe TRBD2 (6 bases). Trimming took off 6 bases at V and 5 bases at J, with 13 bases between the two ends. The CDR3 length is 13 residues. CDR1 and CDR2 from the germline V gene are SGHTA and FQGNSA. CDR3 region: CASRPAGIETQYF. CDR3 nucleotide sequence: TGTGCCAGCAGACCCGCGGGGATCGAGACCCAGTACTTC.

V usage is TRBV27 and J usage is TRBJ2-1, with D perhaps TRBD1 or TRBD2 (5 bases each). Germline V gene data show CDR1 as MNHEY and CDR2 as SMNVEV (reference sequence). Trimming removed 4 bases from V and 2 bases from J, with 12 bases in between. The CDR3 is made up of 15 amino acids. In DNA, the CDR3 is TGTGCCAGCAGTTCTCCGAGGGGTACCTACAATGAGCAGTTCTTC. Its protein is CASSSPRGTYNEQFF.

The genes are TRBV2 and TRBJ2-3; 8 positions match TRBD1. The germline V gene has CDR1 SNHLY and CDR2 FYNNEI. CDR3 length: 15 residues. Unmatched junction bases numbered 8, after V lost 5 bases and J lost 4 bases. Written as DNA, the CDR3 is TGTGCCAGCAGTTCCGCGCAGGGGGCCTCAGATACGCAGTATTTT. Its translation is CASSSAQGASDTQYF. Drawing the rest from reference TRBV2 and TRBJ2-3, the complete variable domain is EPEVTQTPSHQVTQMGQEVILRCVPISNHLYFYWYRQILGQKVEFLVSFYNNEISEKSEIFDDQFSVERPDGSNFTLKIRSTKLEDSAMYFCASSSAQGASDTQYFGPGTRLTVL.

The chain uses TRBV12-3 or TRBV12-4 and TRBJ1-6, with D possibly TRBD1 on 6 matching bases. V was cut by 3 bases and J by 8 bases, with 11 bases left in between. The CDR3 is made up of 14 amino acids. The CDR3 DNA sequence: TGTGCCAGCAGTTTTCAGGGGAAAGATTCACCCCTCCACTTT. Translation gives CASSFQGKDSPLHF.

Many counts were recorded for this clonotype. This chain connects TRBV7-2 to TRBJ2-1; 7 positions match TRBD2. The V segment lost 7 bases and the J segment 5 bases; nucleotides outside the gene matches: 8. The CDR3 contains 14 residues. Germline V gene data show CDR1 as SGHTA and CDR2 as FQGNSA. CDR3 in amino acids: CASTPTSAHNEQFF. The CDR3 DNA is TGTGCCAGCACCCCTACTAGCGCCCACAATGAGCAGTTCTTC.

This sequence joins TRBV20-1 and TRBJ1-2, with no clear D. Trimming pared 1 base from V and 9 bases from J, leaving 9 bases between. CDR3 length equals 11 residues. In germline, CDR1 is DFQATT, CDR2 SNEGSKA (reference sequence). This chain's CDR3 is CSARVDRSYTF. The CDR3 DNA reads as TGCAGTGCTAGAGTCGATCGTAGCTACACCTTC.

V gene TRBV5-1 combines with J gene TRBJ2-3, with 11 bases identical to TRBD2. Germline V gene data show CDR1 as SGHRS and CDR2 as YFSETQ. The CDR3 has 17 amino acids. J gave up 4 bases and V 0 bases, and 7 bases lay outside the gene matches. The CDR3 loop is CASSLALAGVGADTQYF. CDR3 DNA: TGCGCCAGCAGCTTGGCACTAGCGGGAGTCGGTGCAGATACGCAGTATTTT.

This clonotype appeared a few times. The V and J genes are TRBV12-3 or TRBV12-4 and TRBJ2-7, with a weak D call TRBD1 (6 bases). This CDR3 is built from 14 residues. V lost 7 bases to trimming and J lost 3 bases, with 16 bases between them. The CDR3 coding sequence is TGTGCCAGCAACTTACCGGGACAAGACTACGAGCAGTACTTC. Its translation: CASNLPGQDYEQYF.

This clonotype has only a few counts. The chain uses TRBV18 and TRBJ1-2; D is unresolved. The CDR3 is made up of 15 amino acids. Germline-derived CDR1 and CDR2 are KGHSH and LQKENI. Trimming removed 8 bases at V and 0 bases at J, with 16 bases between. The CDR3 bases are TGTGCCAGCGGAACACTGGATCCGGCTAACTATGGCTACACCTTC. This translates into CASGTLDPANYGYTF.

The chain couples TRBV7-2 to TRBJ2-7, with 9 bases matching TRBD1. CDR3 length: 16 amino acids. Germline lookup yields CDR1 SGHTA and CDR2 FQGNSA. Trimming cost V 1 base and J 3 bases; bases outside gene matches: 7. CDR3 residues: CASSLELRDRDYEQYF. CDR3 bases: TGTGCCAGCAGCTTAGAATTAAGGGACAGGGACTACGAGCAGTACTTC. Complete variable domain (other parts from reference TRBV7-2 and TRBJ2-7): GAGVSQSPSNKVTEKGKDVELRCDPISGHTALYWYRQSLGQGLEFLIYFQGNSAPDKSGLPSDRFSAERTGGSVSTLTIQRTQQEDSAVYLCASSLELRDRDYEQYFGPGTRLTVT.

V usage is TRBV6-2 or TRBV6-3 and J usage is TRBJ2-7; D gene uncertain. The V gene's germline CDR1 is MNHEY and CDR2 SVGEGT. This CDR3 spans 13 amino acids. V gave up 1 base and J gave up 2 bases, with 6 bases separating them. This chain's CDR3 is CASSYLRTYEQYV. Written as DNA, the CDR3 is TGTGCCAGCAGTTACTTGAGAACCTACGAGCAGTACGTC.